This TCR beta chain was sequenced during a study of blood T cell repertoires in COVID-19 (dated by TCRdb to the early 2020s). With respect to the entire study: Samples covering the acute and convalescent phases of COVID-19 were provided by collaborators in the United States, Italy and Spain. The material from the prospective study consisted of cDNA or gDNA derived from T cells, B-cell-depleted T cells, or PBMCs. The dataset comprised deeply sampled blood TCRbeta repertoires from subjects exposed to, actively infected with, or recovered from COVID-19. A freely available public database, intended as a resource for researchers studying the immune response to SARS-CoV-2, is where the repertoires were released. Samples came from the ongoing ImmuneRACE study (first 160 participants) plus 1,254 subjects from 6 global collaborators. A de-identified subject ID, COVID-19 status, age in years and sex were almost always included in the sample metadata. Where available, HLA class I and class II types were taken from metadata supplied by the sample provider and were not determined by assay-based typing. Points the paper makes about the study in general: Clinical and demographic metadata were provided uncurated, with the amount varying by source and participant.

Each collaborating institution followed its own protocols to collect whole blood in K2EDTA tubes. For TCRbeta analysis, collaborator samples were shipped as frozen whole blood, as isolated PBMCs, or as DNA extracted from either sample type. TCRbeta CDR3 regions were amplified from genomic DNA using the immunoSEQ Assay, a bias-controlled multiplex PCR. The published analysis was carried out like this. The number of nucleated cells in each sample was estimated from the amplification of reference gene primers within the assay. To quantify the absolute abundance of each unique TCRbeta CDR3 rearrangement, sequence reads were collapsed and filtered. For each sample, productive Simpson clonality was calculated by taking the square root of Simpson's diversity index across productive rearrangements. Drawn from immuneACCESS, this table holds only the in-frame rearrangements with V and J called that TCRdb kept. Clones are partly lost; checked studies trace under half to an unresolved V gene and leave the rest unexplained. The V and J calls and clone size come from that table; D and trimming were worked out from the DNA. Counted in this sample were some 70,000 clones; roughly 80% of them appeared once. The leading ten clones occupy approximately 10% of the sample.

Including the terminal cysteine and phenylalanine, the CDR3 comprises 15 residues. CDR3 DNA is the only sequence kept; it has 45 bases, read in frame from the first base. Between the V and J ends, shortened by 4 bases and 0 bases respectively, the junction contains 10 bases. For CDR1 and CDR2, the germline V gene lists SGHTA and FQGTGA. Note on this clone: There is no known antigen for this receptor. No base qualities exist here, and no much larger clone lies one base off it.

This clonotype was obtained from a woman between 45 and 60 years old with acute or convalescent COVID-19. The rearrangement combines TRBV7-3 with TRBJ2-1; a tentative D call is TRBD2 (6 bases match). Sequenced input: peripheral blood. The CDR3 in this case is CASSSGLSSYNEQFF. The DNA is TGTGCCAGCAGCTCGGGACTTTCCTCCTACAATGAGCAGTTCTTC.